Reported below is one T cell receptor (beta chain). This specimen comes from a study of patients and donors after allogeneic stem cell transplantation. TCRdb redid the calling of the RT-PCR reads with MiXCR, one entry per CDR3 protein. The repertoire holds about 76,000 distinct CDR3 sequences, with approximately 26% as singletons. The CDR3 is 19 residues long. The J segment lost 0 bases and the V segment lost 0 bases, leaving 14 bases of the junction unmatched. Germline CDR1 and CDR2: SGHRS and YFSETQ. This chain uses TRBV5-1 with TRBJ1-1; 7 bases are a match to TRBD1. Sequencing was done on a sample of blood, either unsorted or a sorted T cell fraction (not recorded which). The sequence derives from a human donor who was either an allogeneic HSCT recipient or a stem cell or donor lymphocyte infusion donor (not recorded which). It is not recorded whose cells these are; they may come from a transplant donor. The CDR3 loop reads CASSLGWVSRDRVNTEAFF. CDR3 coding DNA: TGCGCCAGCAGCTTGGGTTGGGTATCCCGGGACAGAGTGAACACTGAAGCTTTCTTT.